This T cell receptor beta chain was profiled in a study of T cells after yellow fever vaccination (dated by TCRdb to between 2017 and 2020). Background for the entire study: Libraries from fractions with low cell numbers were prepared with the SMART-Seq v4 Ultra Low Input RNA kit. Blood was collected at multiple timepoints before and after primary and secondary immunization, and bulk PBMC replicates and cell subsets were isolated. Bulk TCR alpha and beta repertoires were sequenced longitudinally to track T-cell clones before and after primary and booster YFV17D yellow fever vaccination. Two healthy male donors, one aged 18 to 29 and one aged 30 to 40 years, made up the cohort. Broad study findings and their caveats: FACS-sorted repertoires could contain abundant contaminating clonotypes from the bulk population, so computational filtering was required. The study included only a couple of donors, which limits how far the findings can be generalized. After the booster, most clones that had expanded after primary vaccination were detected again (approximately 96% of CD4 and around 88% of CD8), suggesting broad maintenance of memory. A small share of clonotypes occurred in both CD4 and CD8 compartments, likely arising from convergent recombination. Compared with the primary T-cell response, the secondary T-cell response was weaker but faster, peaking on day 5 rather than day 15.

What the treatment or condition label conveys for this sample: live attenuated yellow fever vaccine strain. PBMCs were isolated from peripheral blood using a standard Ficoll-Paque protocol. Dynabeads CD4 and CD8 positive selection kits were used to isolate CD4 and CD8 T-cell fractions. RNA was extracted with TriZol from bulk PBMCs, CD4 and CD8 fractions, and dextramer-positive and dextramer-negative fractions. This sample was sequenced with an Illumina NovaSeq 6000. TCR cDNA was synthesized by 5'RACE template switching, which introduced a universal primer site and unique molecular identifiers. Priming for cDNA synthesis came from both the TCR alpha and TCR beta constant segments. Library amplification involved two PCR steps, and the second step added sample barcodes and sequencing adapters. Sequencing of libraries was performed on Illumina HiSeq 2500 (2x100 bp) or NovaSeq (2x150 bp). The paper's data handling went like this. MIGEC handled demultiplexing of reads and collapsing into UMI consensus sequences, while MiXCR performed V(D)J alignment. Using edgeR on replicate PBMC samples, clonotypes were called vaccine-responding if FDR was below 0.01 and the log2 fold change was above 5 up to day 15. Each bulk clonotype was labeled CD4 or CD8 based on which sequenced repertoire, CD4 or CD8, contained the clonotype at higher abundance. Starting from the raw public reads, TCRdb applied fastp trimming at Q25, assembled clones with MiXCR and retained in-frame beta chains. Each CDR3 protein appears once, grouped with its most common genes and DNA. Here the V and J calls rest on TCRdb's processing, not on the authors' analysis. Here the sample has 150,000 to 200,000 distinct CDR3 sequences; more than 9.5% occur a single time. The biggest ten clones account for 35% to 40% of the sample.

V and J are truncated by 2 bases and 1 base respectively, leaving an intervening sequence of 14 bases. Reading the germline V gene (reference sequence) gives CDR1 MNHEY and CDR2 SMNVEV. The CDR3 measures 16 amino acids from cysteine to phenylalanine. The DNA shown is the 48-base CDR3, in frame from base 1. This clonotype was observed a handful of times. Its cognate antigen has yet to be identified. Qualities for individual bases were not recorded, and no much larger clone is one base off. The sequencing used CD8+ T cells sorted from PBMCs, collected 15 days after the yellow fever booster vaccination. The receptor's source is a man between 18 and 29 years old who received the YFV17D yellow fever vaccine. The chain is assembled from TRBV27 and TRBJ1-1; a weak D assignment points to TRBD1 (5 bases agree). The sequence in DNA is TGTGCCAGCAGTTTAGCAGGGAGGAGGAGGAACACTGAAGCTTTCTTT. Translated, it reads CASSLAGRRRNTEAFF.